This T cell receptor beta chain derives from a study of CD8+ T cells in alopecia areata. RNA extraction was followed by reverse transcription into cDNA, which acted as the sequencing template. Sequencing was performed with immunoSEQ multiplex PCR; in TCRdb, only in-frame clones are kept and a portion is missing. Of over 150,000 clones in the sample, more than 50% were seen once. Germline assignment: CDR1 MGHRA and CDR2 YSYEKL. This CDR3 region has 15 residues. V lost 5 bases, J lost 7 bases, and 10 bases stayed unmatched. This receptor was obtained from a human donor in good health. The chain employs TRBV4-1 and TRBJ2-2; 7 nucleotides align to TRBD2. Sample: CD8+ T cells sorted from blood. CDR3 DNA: TGCGCCAGCAGCTACTCTCCCGGGGAGGGCGGGGAGCTGTTTTTT. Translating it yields CASSYSPGEGGELFF.